The present TCR beta chain was sequenced within a study of OX40 agonist ivuxolimab in advanced cancers. V was pared by 0 bases and J by 8 bases, with 23 bases between. Germline assignment: CDR1 SGHTA and CDR2 FQGNSA. This CDR3 spans 19 amino acids. Method: immunoSEQ multiplex PCR; TCRdb's copy keeps in-frame clones and lacks some. The sample lists just over 80,000 clones; 80% to 90% were seen once. This chain links TRBV7-2 with TRBJ1-6; no firm D call. This sample comprised CD4+ or CD8+ T cells sorted from blood, obtained in a trial of the OX40 agonist ivuxolimab. The clonotype comes from an adult with an advanced solid tumor such as melanoma, head and neck, liver or kidney cancer. Written as DNA, the CDR3 is TGTGCCAGCAGCTTAGCGGGCGGCTATGGCCGGACCAATTATTCACCCCTCCACTTT. Its translation is CASSLAGGYGRTNYSPLHF.